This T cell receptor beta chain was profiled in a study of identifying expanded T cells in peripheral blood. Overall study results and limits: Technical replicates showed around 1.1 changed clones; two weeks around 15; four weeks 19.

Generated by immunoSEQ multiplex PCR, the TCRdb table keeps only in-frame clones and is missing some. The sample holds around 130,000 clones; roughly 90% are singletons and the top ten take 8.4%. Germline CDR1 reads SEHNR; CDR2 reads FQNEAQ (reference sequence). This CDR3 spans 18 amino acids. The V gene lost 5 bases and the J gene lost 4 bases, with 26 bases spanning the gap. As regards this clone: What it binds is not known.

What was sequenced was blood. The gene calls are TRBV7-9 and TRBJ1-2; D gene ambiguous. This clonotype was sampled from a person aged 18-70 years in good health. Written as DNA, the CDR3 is TGTGCCAGCAGCCTTACCTGGCCCGCCCTCGCCAGGACCTATGGCTACACCTTC. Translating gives CASSLTWPALARTYGYTF. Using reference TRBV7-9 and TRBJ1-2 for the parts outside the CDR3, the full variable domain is DTGVSQNPRHKITKRGQNVTFRCDPISEHNRLYWYRQTLGQGPEFLTYFQNEAQLEKSRLLSDRFSAERPKGSFSTLEIQRTEQGDSAMYLCASSLTWPALARTYGYTFGSGTRLTVV.